This T cell receptor (beta chain) was recorded in a study of blood T cell repertoires in COVID-19. Study background: Both acute and convalescent COVID-19 samples were obtained from the United States, Italy and Spain. Nucleic acid was either cDNA or gDNA, and it came from T cells, B-cell-depleted T cells, or PBMCs.

In the authors' methods: Scientists estimated how many nucleated cells there were by amplifying reference gene primers. Sequencing used immunoSEQ multiplex PCR; TCRdb keeps in-frame clones, though not all of them. Clone size and the V and J calls come from that table; the DNA yielded D and trimming. This table has some 210,000 clones, roughly 88% appearing once. The CDR3 has 12 residues. Germline assignment: CDR1 KGHSH and CDR2 LQKENI. V lost 2 bases and J lost 2, with 2 bases in between. A note on this clone: Other DNA sequences in the same sample also yield this CDR3.

V gene TRBV18 combines with J gene TRBJ2-3, with D hard to call. Sequencing used peripheral blood. The clonotype comes from a woman between 35 and 50 years old who had recovered from COVID-19. CDR3 nucleotides: TGTGCCAGCTCACCATACACAGATACGCAGTATTTT. Translating it yields CASSPYTDTQYF.